This T cell receptor beta chain is from a study of T cell repertoires in cytomegalovirus infection. Study overall: CMV infection and matching HLA type were both indicated by public TCR beta signatures. General study points: Cumulated frequencies of public TCR beta families served to identify carriers of CMV plus the relevant HLA. HLA-C-restricted CMV-specific TCR beta clonotypes prevailed in the ex vivo response.

In this sample, this clonotype turned up a few times. Antigen specificity is unknown. TCRdb passed the reads through MiXCR, listing each CDR3 protein once. This sample has over 150,000 distinct CDR3 sequences, with around 15% found just once. The specimen was PBMCs. The sequence was collected from a human donor in good health (CMV status not recorded). Some clones in this sample may be carry-over from other donors' samples.

CDR3 sequence (DNA): TGTGCCAGCAGCTTACAGGATTTGGGCACAGATACGCAGTATTTT. Translation gives CASSLQDLGTDTQYF. The chain uses TRBV7-2 and TRBJ2-3; D is unclear. Germline values: CDR1 SGHTA, CDR2 FQGNSA. Between the trimmed V and J ends, which lost 2 bases and 1 base, there was a span of 10 bases. The CDR3 has 15 residues. The full variable domain, its missing parts supplied by reference TRBV7-2 and TRBJ2-3, is GAGVSQSPSNKVTEKGKDVELRCDPISGHTALYWYRQSLGQGLEFLIYFQGNSAPDKSGLPSDRFSAERTGGSVSTLTIQRTQQEDSAVYLCASSLQDLGTDTQYFGPGTRLTVL.